The T cell receptor beta chain described here comes from a study of blood T cell repertoires in COVID-19. Across the study: Spain, Italy and the United States supplied samples that represented acute and convalescent COVID-19.

This CDR3 contains 15 residues. This clone was detected many times. Assay: immunoSEQ multiplex PCR; the TCRdb copy retains only in-frame clones and omits some. The sample holds under 80,000 clones; 76% are singletons and the top ten take more than 12%. Sequences were obtained from peripheral blood. The J gene is TRBJ1-2, the V gene TRBV1. TRBV1 constitutes a pseudogene. The TCR sequence derives from a man aged 55 to 70 with COVID-19, enrolled during active disease. The chain's CDR3 is CTSSQETGGDYGYTF. The CDR3 DNA reads TGCACCAGCAGCCAAGAGACGGGAGGGGACTATGGCTACACCTTC.